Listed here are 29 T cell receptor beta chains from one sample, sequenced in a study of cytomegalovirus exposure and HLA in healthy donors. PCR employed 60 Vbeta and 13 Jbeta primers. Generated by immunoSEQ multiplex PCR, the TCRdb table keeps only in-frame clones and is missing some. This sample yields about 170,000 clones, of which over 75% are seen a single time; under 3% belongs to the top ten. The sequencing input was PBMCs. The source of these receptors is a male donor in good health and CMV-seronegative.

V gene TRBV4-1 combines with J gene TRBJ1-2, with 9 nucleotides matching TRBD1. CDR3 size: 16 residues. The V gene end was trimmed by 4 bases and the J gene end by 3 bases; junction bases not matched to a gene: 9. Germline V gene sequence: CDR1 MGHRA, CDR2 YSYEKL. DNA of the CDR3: TGCGCCAGCAGCCCGGCCGGGACAGGGAAGCACTATGGCTACACCTTC. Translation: CASSPAGTGKHYGYTF.

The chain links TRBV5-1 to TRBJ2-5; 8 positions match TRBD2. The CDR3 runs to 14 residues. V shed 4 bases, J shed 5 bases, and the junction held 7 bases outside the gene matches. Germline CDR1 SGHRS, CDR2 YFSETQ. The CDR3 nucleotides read TGCGCCAGCAGCGCGGGAGGAGGATCGGAGACCCAGTACTTC. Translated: CASSAGGGSETQYF.

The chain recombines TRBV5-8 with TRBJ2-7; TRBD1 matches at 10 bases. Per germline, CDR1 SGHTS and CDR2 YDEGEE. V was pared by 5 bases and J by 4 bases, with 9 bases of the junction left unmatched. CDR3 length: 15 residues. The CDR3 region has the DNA TGTGCCAGCAGACAGGGACAGGGGTCATTTTACGAGCAGTACTTC. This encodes CASRQGQGSFYEQYF.

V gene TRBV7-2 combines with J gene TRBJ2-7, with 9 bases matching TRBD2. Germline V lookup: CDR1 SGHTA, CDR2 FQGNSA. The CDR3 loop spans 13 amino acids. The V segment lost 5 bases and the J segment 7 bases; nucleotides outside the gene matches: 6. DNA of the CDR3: TGTGCCAGCAGCCGTCCGGGACTAGCTGAGCAGTACTTC. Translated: CASSRPGLAEQYF. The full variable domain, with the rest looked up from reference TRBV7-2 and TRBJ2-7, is GAGVSQSPSNKVTEKGKDVELRCDPISGHTALYWYRQSLGQGLEFLIYFQGNSAPDKSGLPSDRFSAERTGGSVSTLTIQRTQQEDSAVYLCASSRPGLAEQYFGPGTRLTVT.

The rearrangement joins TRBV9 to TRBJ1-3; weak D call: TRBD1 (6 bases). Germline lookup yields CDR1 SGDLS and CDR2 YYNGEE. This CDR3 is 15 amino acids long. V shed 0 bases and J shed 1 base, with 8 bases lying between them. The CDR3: CASSVEGQSGNTIYF. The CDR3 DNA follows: TGTGCCAGCAGCGTAGAGGGACAATCTGGAAACACCATATATTTT.

Here the CDR3 reads CASRRDRPNEKLFF. The CDR3 DNA sequence: TGTGCCAGTAGAAGGGACAGGCCCAATGAAAAACTGTTTTTT. The rearrangement links TRBV19 to TRBJ1-4; 8 bases are a match to TRBD1. CDR1 is LNHDA and CDR2 is SQIVND in the germline V gene (reference sequence). Trimming at V came to 6 bases and at J to 5 bases, leaving 5 bases not matched to a gene. The length of the CDR3 is 14 residues.

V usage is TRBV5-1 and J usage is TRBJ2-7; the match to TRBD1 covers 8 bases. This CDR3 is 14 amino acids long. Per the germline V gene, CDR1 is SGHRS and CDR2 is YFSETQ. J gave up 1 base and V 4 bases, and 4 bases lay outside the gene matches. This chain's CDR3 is CASSKDRASYEQYF. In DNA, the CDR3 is TGCGCCAGCAGCAAGGACAGGGCTTCCTACGAGCAGTACTTC.

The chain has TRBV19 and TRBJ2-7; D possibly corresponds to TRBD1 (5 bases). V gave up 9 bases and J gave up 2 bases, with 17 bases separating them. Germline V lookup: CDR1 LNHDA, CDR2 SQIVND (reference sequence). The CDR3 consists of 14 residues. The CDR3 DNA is TGTGCCAGCCCCCCCGGGCAGGGTCCCTACGAGCAGTACTTC. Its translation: CASPPGQGPYEQYF.

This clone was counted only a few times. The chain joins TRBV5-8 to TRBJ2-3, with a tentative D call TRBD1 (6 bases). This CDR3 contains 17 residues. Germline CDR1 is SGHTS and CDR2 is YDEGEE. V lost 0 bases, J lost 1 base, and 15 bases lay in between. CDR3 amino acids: CASSLGNLRGGTDTQYF. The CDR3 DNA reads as TGTGCCAGCAGCTTGGGGAATCTCAGGGGTGGCACAGATACGCAGTATTTT.

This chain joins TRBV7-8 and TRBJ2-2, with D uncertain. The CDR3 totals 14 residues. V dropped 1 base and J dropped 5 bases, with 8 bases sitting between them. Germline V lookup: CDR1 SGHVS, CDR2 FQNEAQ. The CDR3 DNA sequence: TGTGCCAGCAGCTTAGACCCCGGTACCGGGGAGCTGTTTTTT. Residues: CASSLDPGTGELFF. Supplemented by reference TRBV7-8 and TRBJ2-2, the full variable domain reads GAGVSQSPRYKVAKRGQDVALRCDPISGHVSLFWYQQALGQGPEFLTYFQNEAQLDKSGLPSDRFFAERPEGSVSTLKIQRTQQEDSAVYLCASSLDPGTGELFFGEGSRLTVL.

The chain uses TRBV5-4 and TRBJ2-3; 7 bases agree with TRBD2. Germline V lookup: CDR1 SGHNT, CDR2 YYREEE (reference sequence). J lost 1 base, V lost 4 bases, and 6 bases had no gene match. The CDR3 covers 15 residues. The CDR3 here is CASSHGGSRTDTQYF. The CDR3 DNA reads TGTGCCAGCAGCCACGGGGGGTCCCGCACAGATACGCAGTATTTT.

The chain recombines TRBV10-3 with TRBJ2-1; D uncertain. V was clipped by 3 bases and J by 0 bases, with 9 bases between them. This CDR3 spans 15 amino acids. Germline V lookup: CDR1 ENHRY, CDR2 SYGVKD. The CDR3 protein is CAISDSRSSYNEQFF. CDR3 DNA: TGTGCCATCAGTGATTCGCGGAGCTCCTACAATGAGCAGTTCTTC.

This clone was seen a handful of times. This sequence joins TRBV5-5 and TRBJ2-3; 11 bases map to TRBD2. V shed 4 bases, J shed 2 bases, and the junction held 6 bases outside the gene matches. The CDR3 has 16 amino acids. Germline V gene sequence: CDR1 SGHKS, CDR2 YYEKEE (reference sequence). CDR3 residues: CASSTPGLADTDTQYF. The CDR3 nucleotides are TGTGCCAGCAGCACACCGGGACTAGCGGACACAGATACGCAGTATTTT.

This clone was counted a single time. DNA of the CDR3: TGCGCCAGCAGCCAAACATTGGGGTGGGGCTCAGAGACCCAGTACTTC. Amino acid sequence: CASSQTLGWGSETQYF. The chain recombines TRBV4-1 with TRBJ2-5; possible D gene TRBD1, 5 bases. The germline CDR1 and CDR2 sequences are MGHRA and YSYEKL. This CDR3 is 16 amino acids long. V gave up 2 bases and J gave up 4 bases, with 17 bases separating them.

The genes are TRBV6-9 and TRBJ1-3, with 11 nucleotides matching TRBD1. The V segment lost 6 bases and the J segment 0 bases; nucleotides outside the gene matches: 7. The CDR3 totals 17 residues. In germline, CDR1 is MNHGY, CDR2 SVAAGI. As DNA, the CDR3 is TGTGCCAGCAGAGGACAGGGGGCGGCTAGCTCTGGAAACACCATATATTTT. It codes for CASRGQGAASSGNTIYF.

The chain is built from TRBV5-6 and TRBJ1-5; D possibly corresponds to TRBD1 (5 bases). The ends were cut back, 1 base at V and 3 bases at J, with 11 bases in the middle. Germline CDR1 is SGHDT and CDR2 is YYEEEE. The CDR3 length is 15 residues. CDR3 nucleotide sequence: TGTGCCAGCAGCTTGCGGGGACTTAACAATCAGCCCCAGCATTTT. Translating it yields CASSLRGLNNQPQHF. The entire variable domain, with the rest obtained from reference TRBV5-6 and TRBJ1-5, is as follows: DAGVTQSPTHLIKTRGQQVTLRCSPKSGHDTVSWYQQALGQGPQFIFQYYEEEERQRGNFPDRFSGHQFPNYSSELNVNALLLGDSALYLCASSLRGLNNQPQHFGDGTRLSIL.

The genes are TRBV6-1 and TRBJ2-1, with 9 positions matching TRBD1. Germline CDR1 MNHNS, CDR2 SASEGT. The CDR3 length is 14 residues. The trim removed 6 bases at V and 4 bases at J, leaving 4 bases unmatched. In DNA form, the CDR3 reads TGTGCCAGCAGGCCGGGACAGGGATACAATGAGCAGTTCTTC. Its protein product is CASRPGQGYNEQFF.

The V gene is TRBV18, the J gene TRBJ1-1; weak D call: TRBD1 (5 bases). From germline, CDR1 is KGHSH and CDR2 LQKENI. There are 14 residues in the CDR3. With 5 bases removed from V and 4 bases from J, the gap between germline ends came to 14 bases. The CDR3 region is CASSSEGSTTEAFF. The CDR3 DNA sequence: TGTGCCAGCTCATCGGAGGGGTCTACCACTGAAGCTTTCTTT.

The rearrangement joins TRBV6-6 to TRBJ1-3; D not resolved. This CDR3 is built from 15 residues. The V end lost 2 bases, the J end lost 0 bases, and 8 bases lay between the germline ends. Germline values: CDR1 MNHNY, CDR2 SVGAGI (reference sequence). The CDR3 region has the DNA TGTGCCAGCAGTTACGATCGGGGCTCTGGAAACACCATATATTTT. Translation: CASSYDRGSGNTIYF.

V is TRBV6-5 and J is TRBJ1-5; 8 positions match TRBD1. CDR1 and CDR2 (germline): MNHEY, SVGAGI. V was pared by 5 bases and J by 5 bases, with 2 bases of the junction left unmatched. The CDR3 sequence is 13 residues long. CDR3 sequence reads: CASSPQGDQPQHF. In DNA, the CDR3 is TGTGCCAGCAGTCCACAGGGGGATCAGCCCCAGCATTTT.

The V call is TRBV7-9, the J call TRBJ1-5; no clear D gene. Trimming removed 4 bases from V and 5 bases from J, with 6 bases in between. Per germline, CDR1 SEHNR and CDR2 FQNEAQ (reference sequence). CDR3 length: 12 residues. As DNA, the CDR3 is TGTGCCAGCAGCTACCCGGATCAGCCCCAGCATTTT. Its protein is CASSYPDQPQHF.

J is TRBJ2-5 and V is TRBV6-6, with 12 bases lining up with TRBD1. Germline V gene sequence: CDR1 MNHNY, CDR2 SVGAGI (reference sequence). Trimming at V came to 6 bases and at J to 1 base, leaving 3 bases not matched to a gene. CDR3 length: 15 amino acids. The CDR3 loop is CASRPGQGAQETQYF. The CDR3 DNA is TGTGCCAGCAGACCGGGACAGGGGGCCCAAGAGACCCAGTACTTC.

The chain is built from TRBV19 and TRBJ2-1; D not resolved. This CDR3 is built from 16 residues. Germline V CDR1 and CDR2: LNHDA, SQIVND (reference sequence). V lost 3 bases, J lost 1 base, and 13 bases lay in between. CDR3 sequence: CASSIFQSRSYNEQFF. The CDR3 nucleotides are TGTGCCAGTAGTATCTTTCAGTCCAGGTCCTACAATGAGCAGTTCTTC. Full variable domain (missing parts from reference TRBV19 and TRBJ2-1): DGGITQSPKYLFRKEGQNVTLSCEQNLNHDAMYWYRQDPGQGLRLIYYSQIVNDFQKGDIAEGYSVSREKKESFPLTVTSAQKNPTAFYLCASSIFQSRSYNEQFFGPGTRLTVL.

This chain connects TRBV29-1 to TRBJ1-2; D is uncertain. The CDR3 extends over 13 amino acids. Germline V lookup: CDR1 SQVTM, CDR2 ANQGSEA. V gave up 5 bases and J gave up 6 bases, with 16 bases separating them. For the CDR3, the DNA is TGCAGCGTTTTCCCGGGTAATCTAGATGGCTACACCTTC. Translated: CSVFPGNLDGYTF. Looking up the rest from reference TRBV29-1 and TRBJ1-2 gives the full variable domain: SAVISQKPSRDICQRGTSLTIQCQVDSQVTMMFWYRQQPGQSLTLIATANQGSEATYESGFVIDKFPISRPNLTFSTLTVSNMSPEDSSIYLCSVFPGNLDGYTFGSGTRLTVV.

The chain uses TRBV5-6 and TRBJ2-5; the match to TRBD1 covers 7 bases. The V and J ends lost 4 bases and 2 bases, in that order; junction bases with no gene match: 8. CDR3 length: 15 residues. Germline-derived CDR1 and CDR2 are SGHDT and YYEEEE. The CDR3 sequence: CASSPPDRAQETQYF. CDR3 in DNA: TGTGCCAGCAGCCCACCCGACAGGGCGCAAGAGACCCAGTACTTC. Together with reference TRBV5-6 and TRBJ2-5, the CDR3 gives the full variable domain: DAGVTQSPTHLIKTRGQQVTLRCSPKSGHDTVSWYQQALGQGPQFIFQYYEEEERQRGNFPDRFSGHQFPNYSSELNVNALLLGDSALYLCASSPPDRAQETQYFGPGTRLLVL.

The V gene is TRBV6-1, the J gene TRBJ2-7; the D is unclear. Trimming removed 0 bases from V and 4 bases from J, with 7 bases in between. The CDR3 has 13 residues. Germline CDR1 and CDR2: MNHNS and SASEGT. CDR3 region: CASSEAPQYEQYF. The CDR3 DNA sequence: TGTGCCAGCAGTGAAGCACCTCAGTACGAGCAGTACTTC.

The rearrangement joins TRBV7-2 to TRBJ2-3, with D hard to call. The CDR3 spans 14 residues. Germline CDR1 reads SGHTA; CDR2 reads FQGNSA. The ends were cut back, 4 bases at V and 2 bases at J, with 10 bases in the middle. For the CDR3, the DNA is TGTGCCAGCAGCTCCGACGGAGTCACAGATACGCAGTATTTT. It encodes CASSSDGVTDTQYF.

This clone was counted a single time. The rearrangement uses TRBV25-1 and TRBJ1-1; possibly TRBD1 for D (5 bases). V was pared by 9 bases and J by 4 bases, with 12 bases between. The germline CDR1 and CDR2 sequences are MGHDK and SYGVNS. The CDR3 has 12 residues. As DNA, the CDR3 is TGTGCCAGTAGCCAAGGGGTCACTGAAGCTTTCTTT. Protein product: CASSQGVTEAFF.

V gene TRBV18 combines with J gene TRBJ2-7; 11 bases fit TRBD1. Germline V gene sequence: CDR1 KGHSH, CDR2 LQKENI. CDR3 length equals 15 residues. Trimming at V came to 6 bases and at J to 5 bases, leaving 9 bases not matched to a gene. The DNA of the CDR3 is TGTGCCAGCTCGTCCGTGGGACAGGGGGGTAACGAGCAGTACTTC. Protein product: CASSSVGQGGNEQYF. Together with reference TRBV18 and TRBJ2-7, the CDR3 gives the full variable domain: NAGVMQNPRHLVRRRGQEARLRCSPMKGHSHVYWYRQLPEEGLKFMVYLQKENIIDESGMPKERFSAEFPKEGPSILRIQQVVRGDSAAYFCASSSVGQGGNEQYFGPGTRLTVT.